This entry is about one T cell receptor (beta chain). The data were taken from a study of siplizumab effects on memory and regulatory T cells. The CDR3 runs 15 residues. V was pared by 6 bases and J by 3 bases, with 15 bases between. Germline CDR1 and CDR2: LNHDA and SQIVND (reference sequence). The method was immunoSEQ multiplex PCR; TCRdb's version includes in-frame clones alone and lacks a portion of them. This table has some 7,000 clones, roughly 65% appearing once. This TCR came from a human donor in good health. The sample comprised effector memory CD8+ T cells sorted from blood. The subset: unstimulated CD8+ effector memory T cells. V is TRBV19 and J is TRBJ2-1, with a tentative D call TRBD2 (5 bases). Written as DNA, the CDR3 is TGTGCCAGTAGCACCCTGACCCGGGACTACAATGAGCAGTTCTTC. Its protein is CASSTLTRDYNEQFF. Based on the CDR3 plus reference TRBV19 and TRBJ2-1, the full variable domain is DGGITQSPKYLFRKEGQNVTLSCEQNLNHDAMYWYRQDPGQGLRLIYYSQIVNDFQKGDIAEGYSVSREKKESFPLTVTSAQKNPTAFYLCASSTLTRDYNEQFFGPGTRLTVL.